This T cell receptor (beta chain) was obtained from a study of blood T cells in healthy people across ages. It was with a sample-barcoded 5' primer and a J-beta primer mix that a second PCR of about 7 to 12 cycles was run. TCRdb called the 5' RACE reads again in MiXCR, with one record for every CDR3 protein. The sample records roughly 1,700,000 distinct CDR3 sequences, 25% to 30% being singletons. The CDR3 extends over 17 amino acids. The TCR was taken from a young woman in good health. This chain connects TRBV21-1 to TRBJ2-5; the table's D gene call, TRBD2, was not cross checked with the DNA. TRBV21-1 is a pseudogene. The sequenced material came from blood. CDR3 sequence reads: CASSKNGSGPYRETQYF. DNA for the CDR3: TGTGCCAGCAGCAAAAACGGGAGTGGACCTTACAGAGAGACCCAGTACTTC.